This TCR beta chain comes out of a study of T cell changes during pregnancy in multiple sclerosis. The CDR3 consists of 13 residues. Losses at the gene ends were 5 bases for V and 13 bases for J; bases not matched to a gene: 11. CDR1 and CDR2 (germline): SGHRS, YFSETQ. The method was immunoSEQ multiplex PCR; TCRdb's version includes in-frame clones alone and lacks a portion of them. The sample lists 45,000 to 55,000 clones, about 92% occurring once. The receptor was derived from a female donor with multiple sclerosis, enrolled in a pregnancy study. J is TRBJ2-1 and V is TRBV5-1; 8 nucleotides line up with TRBD1. Sample: CD4+ T cells from peripheral blood mononuclear cells, taken after pregnancy. CDR3 nucleotides: TGCGCCAGCAGAGAGACAGGGGTAGCGAATCAGTTCTTC. Translation gives CASRETGVANQFF.